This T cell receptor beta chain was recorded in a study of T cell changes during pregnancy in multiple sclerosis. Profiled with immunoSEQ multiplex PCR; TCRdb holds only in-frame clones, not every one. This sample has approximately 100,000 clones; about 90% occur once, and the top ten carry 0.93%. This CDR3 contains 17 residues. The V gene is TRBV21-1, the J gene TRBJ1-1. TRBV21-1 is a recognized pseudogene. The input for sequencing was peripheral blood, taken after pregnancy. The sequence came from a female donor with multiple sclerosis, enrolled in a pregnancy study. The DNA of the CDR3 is TGTGCCAGCAGCAAAGAGACGGGATTTCGGTTTGCCACTGAAGCTTTCTTT. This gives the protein CASSKETGFRFATEAFF.